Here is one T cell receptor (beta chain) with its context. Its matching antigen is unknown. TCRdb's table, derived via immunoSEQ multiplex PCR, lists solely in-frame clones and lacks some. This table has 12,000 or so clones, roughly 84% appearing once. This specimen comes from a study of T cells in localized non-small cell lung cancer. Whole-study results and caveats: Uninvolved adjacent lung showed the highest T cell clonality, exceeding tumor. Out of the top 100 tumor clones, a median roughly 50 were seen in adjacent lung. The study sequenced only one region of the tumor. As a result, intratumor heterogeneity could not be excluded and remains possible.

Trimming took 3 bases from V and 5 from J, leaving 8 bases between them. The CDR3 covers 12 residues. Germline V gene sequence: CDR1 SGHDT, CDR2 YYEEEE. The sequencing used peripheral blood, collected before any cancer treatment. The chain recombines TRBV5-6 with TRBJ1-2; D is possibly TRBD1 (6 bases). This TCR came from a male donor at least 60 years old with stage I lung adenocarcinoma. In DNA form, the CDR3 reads TGTGCCAGCAGCTCTGGACAGTATGGCTACACCTTC. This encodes CASSSGQYGYTF.